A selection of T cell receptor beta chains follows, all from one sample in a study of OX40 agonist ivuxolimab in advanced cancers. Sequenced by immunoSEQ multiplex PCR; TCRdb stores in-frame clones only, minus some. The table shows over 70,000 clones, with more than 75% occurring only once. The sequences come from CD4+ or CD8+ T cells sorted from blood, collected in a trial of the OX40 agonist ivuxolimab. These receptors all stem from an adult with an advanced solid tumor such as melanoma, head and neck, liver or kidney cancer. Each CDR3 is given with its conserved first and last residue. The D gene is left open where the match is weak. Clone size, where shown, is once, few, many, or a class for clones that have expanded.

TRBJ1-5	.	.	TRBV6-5	CASSLRNQPQHF	TGTGCCAGCAGCTTGCGCAATCAGCCCCAGCATTTT
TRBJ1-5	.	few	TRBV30	CAWSPGENQPQHF	TGTGCCTGGAGTCCAGGGGAGAATCAGCCCCAGCATTTT
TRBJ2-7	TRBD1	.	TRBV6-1	CASTHGGTGKAEQYF	TGTGCCAGCACCCACGGGGGGACAGGGAAGGCCGAGCAGTACTTC
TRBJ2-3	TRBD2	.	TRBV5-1	CASSASGKRPDTQYF	TGCGCCAGCAGCGCTAGCGGGAAAAGGCCAGATACGCAGTATTTT
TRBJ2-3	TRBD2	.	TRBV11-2	CASSASGGAVDTQYF	TGTGCCAGCAGCGCGAGCGGGGGGGCCGTAGATACGCAGTATTTT
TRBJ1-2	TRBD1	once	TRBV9	CASSVEGARRLYGYTF	TGTGCCAGCAGCGTAGAGGGGGCGCGAAGGCTCTATGGCTACACCTTC
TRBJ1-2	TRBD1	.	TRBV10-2	CASSESKGTGYGYTF	TGCGCCAGCAGTGAGTCGAAAGGGACAGGATATGGCTACACCTTC
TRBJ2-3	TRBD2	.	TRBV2	CASRGGGSQYF	TGTGCCAGCAGAGGCGGGGGGTCCCAGTATTTT
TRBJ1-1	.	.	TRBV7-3	CASSLWTNTEAFF	TGTGCCAGCAGCCTATGGACCAACACTGAAGCTTTCTTT
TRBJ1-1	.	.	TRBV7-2	CASSFAGKTEAFF	TGTGCCAGCAGCTTCGCTGGTAAGACTGAAGCTTTCTTT
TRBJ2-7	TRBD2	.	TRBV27	CASQRGVPYEQYF	TGTGCCAGCCAGCGGGGGGTCCCCTACGAGCAGTACTTC
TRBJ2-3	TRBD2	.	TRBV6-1	CASRLAGGGDTQYF	TGTGCCAGCCGACTAGCGGGGGGAGGGGATACGCAGTATTTT
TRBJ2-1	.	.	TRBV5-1	CASSLGQGSYNEQFF	TGCGCCAGCAGCTTGGGCCAGGGTTCCTACAATGAGCAGTTCTTC
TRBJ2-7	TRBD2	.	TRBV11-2	CASSRGGTTSYEQYF	TGTGCCAGCAGCCGGGGGGGGACTACCTCATACGAGCAGTACTTC
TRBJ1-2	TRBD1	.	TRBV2	CASSDRKGGHGYTF	TGTGCCAGCAGTGATCGGAAAGGGGGCCATGGCTACACCTTC
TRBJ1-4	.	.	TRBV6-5	CASSYKARDEKLFF	TGTGCCAGCAGTTACAAGGCGAGGGATGAAAAACTGTTTTTT
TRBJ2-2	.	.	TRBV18	CASSPPVGNTGELFF	TGTGCCAGCTCACCACCGGTGGGGAACACCGGGGAGCTGTTTTTT
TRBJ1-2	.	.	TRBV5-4	CASSPLLGREDGYTF	TGTGCCAGCAGTCCCCTTCTCGGGAGGGAGGATGGCTACACCTTC
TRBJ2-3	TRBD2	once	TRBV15	CATSMGLAGGRTDTQYF	TGTGCCACCAGCATGGGCTTGGCGGGGGGACGCACAGATACGCAGTATTTT
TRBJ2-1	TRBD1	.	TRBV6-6	CASGTVTEQFF	TGTGCCAGCGGGACAGTCACTGAGCAGTTCTTC
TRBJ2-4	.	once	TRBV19	CASSPKAGRRENIQYF	TGTGCCAGTAGCCCTAAGGCGGGGCGAAGGGAAAACATTCAGTACTTC
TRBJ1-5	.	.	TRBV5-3	CARSLAGLRNQPQHF	TGTGCCAGAAGCTTGGCCGGTCTTCGCAATCAGCCCCAGCATTTT
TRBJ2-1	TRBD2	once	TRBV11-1	CASSIQAGTSGYNEQFF	TGTGCCAGCAGCATTCAAGCCGGGACTAGCGGGTACAATGAGCAGTTCTTC
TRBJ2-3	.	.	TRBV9	CASSATGLVGTDTQYF	TGTGCCAGCAGCGCAACCGGACTGGTAGGCACAGATACGCAGTATTTT
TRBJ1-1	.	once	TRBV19	CASKAAQLNTEAFF	TGTGCCAGTAAAGCGGCACAGCTGAACACTGAAGCTTTCTTT
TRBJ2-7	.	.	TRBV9	CASSVGGFTSYEQYF	TGTGCCAGCAGCGTAGGAGGGTTTACCTCCTACGAGCAGTACTTC
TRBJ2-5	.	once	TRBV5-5	CASSSTSPQWETQYF	TGTGCCAGCAGCTCCACTAGTCCACAATGGGAGACCCAGTACTTC
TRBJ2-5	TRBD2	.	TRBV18	CASTERGVQETQYF	TGTGCCAGCACGGAGCGGGGCGTCCAAGAGACCCAGTACTTC
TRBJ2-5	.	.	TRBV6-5	CASGTLQGPQYF	TGTGCCAGCGGGACTCTTCAAGGTCCCCAGTACTTC
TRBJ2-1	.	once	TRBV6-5	CASSYGGVDNEQFF	TGTGCCAGCAGTTACGGCGGGGTGGATAATGAGCAGTTCTTC
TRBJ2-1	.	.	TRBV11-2	CASSLARGRSNEQFF	TGTGCCAGCAGCTTAGCCCGGGGACGGAGCAATGAGCAGTTCTTC